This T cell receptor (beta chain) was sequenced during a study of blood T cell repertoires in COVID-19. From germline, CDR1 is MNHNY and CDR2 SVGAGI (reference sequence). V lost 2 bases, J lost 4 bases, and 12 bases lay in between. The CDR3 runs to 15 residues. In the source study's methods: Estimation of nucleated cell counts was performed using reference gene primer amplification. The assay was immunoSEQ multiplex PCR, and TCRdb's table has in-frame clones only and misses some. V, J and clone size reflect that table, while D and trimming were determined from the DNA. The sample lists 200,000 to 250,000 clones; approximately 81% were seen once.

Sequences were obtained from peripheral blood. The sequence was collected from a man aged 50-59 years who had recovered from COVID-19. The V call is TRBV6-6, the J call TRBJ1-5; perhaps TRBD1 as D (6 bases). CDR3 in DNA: TGTGCCAGCAGTTACGGGGCAGGGGTAAATCAGCCCCAGCATTTT. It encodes CASSYGAGVNQPQHF.